A single sample gave rise to the 15 T cell receptor beta chains below, sequenced in a study of cytomegalovirus exposure and HLA in healthy donors. 60 Vbeta and 13 Jbeta primers were used in PCR. Sequenced by immunoSEQ multiplex PCR; TCRdb stores in-frame clones only, minus some. Of some 180,000 clones listed, roughly 9.5% were seen once; the top ten hold 1% to 1.5%. Sequenced: PBMCs. The receptors come from a woman aged 25 to 45 in good health and CMV-seropositive.

The chain is built from TRBV11-2 and TRBJ1-1, with 10 bases fitting TRBD1. Germline lookup yields CDR1 SGHAT and CDR2 FQNNGV. Trimming took 5 bases from V and 4 from J; bases not matched to a gene: 1. This CDR3 is 13 amino acids long. The CDR3 DNA follows: TGTGCCAGCAGCCGGACAGGGGGCACTGAAGCTTTCTTT. Its protein is CASSRTGGTEAFF.

The table lists this clone with a few counts. This chain joins TRBV5-4 and TRBJ1-4; TRBD1 aligns across 11 bases. Germline CDR1 reads SGHNT; CDR2 reads YYREEE (reference sequence). This CDR3 contains 15 residues. J was trimmed by 7 bases and V by 3 bases; bases with no gene match: 5. The CDR3 DNA is TGTGCCAGCAGCTCCTCCGGGACAGGGGGTGAAAAACTGTTTTTT. Encoded protein: CASSSSGTGGEKLFF.

This chain joins TRBV15 and TRBJ1-5; D is unresolved. The CDR3 has 12 amino acids. Germline CDR1 and CDR2: LNHNV and YYDKDF (reference sequence). V lost 5 bases, J lost 5 bases, and 7 bases lay in between. The CDR3 DNA follows: TGTGCCACCAGCGGAGGGCATCAGCCCCAGCATTTT. Translation gives CATSGGHQPQHF.

CDR3 coding DNA: TGTGCCAGCAGTGCCCGGACTAGCGGGAGCTACGAGCAGTACTTC. Translating gives CASSARTSGSYEQYF. This chain links TRBV27 with TRBJ2-7, with 13 bases aligning to TRBD2. CDR1 is MNHEY and CDR2 is SMNVEV in the germline V gene (reference sequence). The CDR3 runs to 15 residues. The J segment lost 3 bases and the V segment lost 5 bases, leaving 4 bases of the junction unmatched.

This clone was counted a few times. V is TRBV19 and J is TRBJ1-1, with 7 positions matching TRBD1. In germline, CDR1 is LNHDA, CDR2 SQIVND (reference sequence). V shed 7 bases, J shed 5 bases, and the junction held 4 bases outside the gene matches. The CDR3 spans 12 residues. The CDR3 loop reads CASNQGQTEAFF. CDR3 bases: TGTGCCAGTAACCAGGGACAGACTGAAGCTTTCTTT.

This clone was seen only a few times. CDR3 DNA: TGTGCCAGCAGTTTCCGTGGGACAGAAGCTTTCTTT. It is translated as CASSFRGTEAFF. The chain carries TRBV27 and TRBJ1-1, with a tentative D call TRBD1 (6 bases). Germline V gives CDR1 MNHEY, CDR2 SMNVEV (reference sequence). V was trimmed by 3 bases and J by 8 bases, leaving 10 bases between them. The CDR3 sequence is 12 residues long.

The chain links TRBV7-2 to TRBJ2-5, with 8 bases that match TRBD2. V dropped 5 bases and J dropped 6; count of bases not matched to a gene: 8. Looked up from germline, CDR1 is SGHTA and CDR2 is FQGNSA. The length of the CDR3 is 14 residues. The CDR3 region is CASSPGLGAKTQYF. The CDR3 region has the DNA TGTGCCAGCAGCCCGGGACTAGGGGCGAAGACCCAGTACTTC.

The chain combines TRBV7-9 with TRBJ1-2, with a possible D match to TRBD1 (5 bases). Germline CDR1 is SEHNR and CDR2 is FQNEAQ (reference sequence). Between the trimmed V and J ends, which lost 3 bases and 4 bases, there was a span of 9 bases. The CDR3 totals 13 residues. CDR3 residues: CASSLGRAYGYTF. The CDR3 nucleotides are TGTGCCAGCAGCTTGGGCAGGGCCTATGGCTACACCTTC.

This chain connects TRBV11-2 to TRBJ2-5; D possibly corresponds to TRBD1 (5 bases). V was shortened by 3 bases and J by 5 bases, with 16 bases between the two germline ends. This CDR3 has 15 amino acids. Germline values: CDR1 SGHAT, CDR2 FQNNGV. The CDR3 protein is CASSFGAPGRETQYF. The CDR3 DNA is TGTGCCAGCAGCTTTGGGGCACCAGGGCGGGAGACCCAGTACTTC. Full variable domain (rest looked up from reference TRBV11-2 and TRBJ2-5): EAGVAQSPRYKIIEKRQSVAFWCNPISGHATLYWYQQILGQGPKLLIQFQNNGVVDDSQLPKDRFSAERLKGVDSTLKIQPAKLEDSAVYLCASSFGAPGRETQYFGPGTRLLVL.

The chain links TRBV28 to TRBJ1-4, with D unclear. Trimming removed 2 bases from V and 5 bases from J, with 3 bases in between. Germline V lookup: CDR1 MDHEN, CDR2 SYDVKM. This CDR3 is built from 12 residues. CDR3: CASSLRNEKLFF. DNA of the CDR3: TGTGCCAGCAGTTTACGGAATGAAAAACTGTTTTTT.

This clone was observed a handful of times. The chain combines TRBV5-1 with TRBJ2-7, with 8 bases identical to TRBD2. This CDR3 is 15 amino acids long. Trimming at V came to 5 bases and at J to 3 bases, leaving 10 bases not matched to a gene. Germline CDR1 reads SGHRS; CDR2 reads YFSETQ. CDR3 sequence reads: CASSSGSGGFYEQYF. The DNA for the CDR3 is TGCGCCAGCAGTTCCGGAAGCGGGGGATTCTACGAGCAGTACTTC.

A few counts support this clone. This rearrangement joins TRBV5-4 to TRBJ2-5; 10 bases are a match to TRBD2. The V gene's germline CDR1 is SGHNT and CDR2 YYREEE (reference sequence). The trim removed 0 bases at V and 5 bases at J, leaving 10 bases unmatched. The CDR3 length is 17 residues. The CDR3 reads CASSLGLAGVGDETQYF. The CDR3 coding sequence is TGTGCCAGCAGCTTGGGGCTAGCGGGAGTAGGAGACGAGACCCAGTACTTC.

The chain employs TRBV10-3 and TRBJ2-5; 11 bases agree with TRBD2. J lost 2 bases, V lost 6 bases, and 8 bases had no gene match. CDR1 is ENHRY and CDR2 is SYGVKD in the germline V gene. The CDR3 runs to 16 residues. CDR3 nucleotide sequence: TGTGCCATCAGCCCTCGACTAGCGGGGCAACAAGAGACCCAGTACTTC. This codes for CAISPRLAGQQETQYF.

V gene TRBV13 combines with J gene TRBJ2-5; D uncertain. V was pared by 1 base and J by 4 bases, with 4 bases between. Per germline, CDR1 PRHDT and CDR2 FYEKMQ (reference sequence). This CDR3 comprises 12 residues. In DNA, the CDR3 is TGTGCCAGCAGCTTAGTCGGAGAGACCCAGTACTTC. Protein product: CASSLVGETQYF.

The J gene is TRBJ1-1, the V gene TRBV30, with D maybe TRBD1 (5 bases). This CDR3 spans 13 amino acids. V gave up 1 base and J gave up 1 base, with 7 bases separating them. Germline values: CDR1 GTSNPN, CDR2 SVGIG (reference sequence). The CDR3: CAWSGTWNTEAFF. CDR3 nucleotides: TGTGCCTGGAGTGGGACATGGAACACTGAAGCTTTCTTT.